These 30 T cell receptor beta chains came from one sample sequenced in a study of neoadjuvant anti-PD-1 for oral cavity cancer (dated by TCRdb to the early 2020s). This sample's time point label indicates: after neoadjuvant nivolumab, at surgical resection. Preparation of the library involved the immunoSEQ multiplex PCR assay. Imported from immuneACCESS, the table was reduced by TCRdb to in-frame sequences with V and J called. These copies leave out some clones; in studies compared against another copy, an unresolved V gene accounts for under half, and the cause of the remainder is not known. This sample is represented by more than 10,000 clones; over 55% of them were singletons. Roughly 2.5% of the sample is taken by the ten largest. This specimen consisted of PBMCs, obtained after nivolumab (anti-PD-1) treatment. These receptors were taken from a person aged 35-80 years with oral cavity squamous cell carcinoma.

V gene TRBV10-2 combines with J gene TRBJ2-7, with 10 positions matching TRBD2. This CDR3 spans 13 amino acids. Looked up from germline, CDR1 is WSHSY and CDR2 is SAAADI. V lost 6 bases to trimming and J lost 4 bases; unmatched junction nucleotides: 3. The CDR3 region is CASRRTSGYEQYF. Here the CDR3 DNA reads TGCGCCAGCAGAAGGACTAGCGGATACGAGCAGTACTTC.

The rearrangement uses TRBV6-4 and TRBJ2-3, with D possibly matching TRBD2 (6 bases). Trimming shortened V by 4 bases and J by 3 bases, and 17 bases separated the two germline ends. Germline CDR1 and CDR2: MRHNA and SNTAGT. The CDR3 has 16 amino acids. As DNA, the CDR3 is TGTGCCAGCAGTGTAAAGGCGGACGCGGGAACAGATACGCAGTATTTT. It yields the protein CASSVKADAGTDTQYF.

The sample holds one count of this clone. This rearrangement joins TRBV7-9 to TRBJ1-1; D gene unclear. V was clipped by 2 bases and J by 0 bases, with 7 bases between them. There are 14 residues in the CDR3. Germline values: CDR1 SEHNR, CDR2 FQNEAQ (reference sequence). The CDR3 DNA reads TGTGCCAGCAGCTTAAGTAGACTGAACACTGAAGCTTTCTTT. Its translation is CASSLSRLNTEAFF.

The chain links TRBV5-1 to TRBJ2-3; 9 bases fit TRBD2. Trimming cost V 2 bases and J 2 bases; bases outside gene matches: 3. The V gene's germline CDR1 is SGHRS and CDR2 YFSETQ. The CDR3 contains 15 residues. The CDR3, as DNA: TGCGCCAGCAGCTTCGCTAGCGGGACCACAGATACGCAGTATTTT. It specifies CASSFASGTTDTQYF.

This clone was seen a handful of times. V usage is TRBV15 and J usage is TRBJ2-2; 7 bases fit TRBD2. V shed 7 bases and J 2 bases; nucleotides not matched to a gene: 1. The CDR3 extends over 13 amino acids. Germline lookup yields CDR1 LNHNV and CDR2 YYDKDF (reference sequence). The CDR3 protein is CATKRENTGELFF. The CDR3 bases are TGTGCCACCAAGCGGGAAAACACCGGGGAGCTGTTTTTT.

This clone was detected a few times. The chain couples TRBV28 to TRBJ1-1; a possible D gene is TRBD1 (6 bases). The CDR3 is 15 residues long. Germline assignment: CDR1 MDHEN and CDR2 SYDVKM. V was clipped by 4 bases and J by 4 bases, with 16 bases between them. Here the CDR3 DNA reads TGTGCCAGCAGTTCAGGGGACTCGGGAGGCACTGAAGCTTTCTTT. The encoded protein is CASSSGDSGGTEAFF.

This clone was counted only a few times. CDR3: CASSQDGGRGDTQYF. Written as DNA, the CDR3 is TGTGCCAGCAGCCAAGATGGCGGGAGGGGAGATACGCAGTATTTT. The chain joins TRBV4-2 to TRBJ2-3, with 9 nucleotides matching TRBD2. CDR3 length equals 15 residues. J lost 5 bases, V lost 0 bases, and 3 bases had no gene match. Germline V gene lookup returns CDR1 LGHNA and CDR2 YNFKEQ.

CDR3: CASSTGHGGAEAFF. CDR3 sequence (DNA): TGTGCCAGCAGCACGGGACATGGGGGTGCTGAAGCTTTCTTT. V gene TRBV11-3 combines with J gene TRBJ1-1; D possibly corresponds to TRBD1 (6 bases). The V gene lost 5 bases and the J gene lost 6 bases, with 16 bases spanning the gap. The CDR3 has 14 residues. CDR1 is SGHNT and CDR2 is YENEEA in the germline V gene.

The rearrangement uses TRBV5-1 and TRBJ2-5; 13 bases are a match to TRBD2. Trimming took 5 bases from V and 4 from J; bases not matched to a gene: 5. This CDR3 has 15 amino acids. Germline V gene data show CDR1 as SGHRS and CDR2 as YFSETQ. The CDR3: CASSPTSGGSETQYF. The CDR3 DNA reads as TGCGCCAGCAGTCCGACTAGCGGGGGGTCAGAGACCCAGTACTTC.

This rearrangement joins TRBV6-5 to TRBJ2-7, with 8 bases lining up with TRBD1. Germline CDR1 is MNHEY and CDR2 is SVGAGI. V trimming: 5 bases; J trimming: 0 bases; junction bases outside the gene matches: 3. This CDR3 contains 14 residues. The CDR3 DNA reads as TGTGCCAGCAGTGTCGACAGGGGCTCCTACGAGCAGTACTTC. This sequence encodes CASSVDRGSYEQYF.

The rearrangement joins TRBV9 to TRBJ2-4; possibly TRBD1 for D (7 bases). The V end lost 1 base, the J end lost 9 bases, and 8 bases lay between the germline ends. The CDR3 extends over 12 amino acids. Germline V gene lookup returns CDR1 SGDLS and CDR2 YYNGEE. The CDR3 bases are TGTGCCAGCAGCGTACAGGGGGGCATTCAGTACTTC. Encoded protein: CASSVQGGIQYF.

The CDR3 DNA follows: TGTGCCAGCAGCGCCAGACTAGCGGGAGCCCCGGGGAATGAGCAGTTCTTC. Its protein product is CASSARLAGAPGNEQFF. The chain couples TRBV9 to TRBJ2-1, with 12 bases fitting TRBD2. Germline assignment: CDR1 SGDLS and CDR2 YYNGEE. This CDR3 comprises 17 residues. The V segment lost 3 bases and the J segment 7 bases; nucleotides outside the gene matches: 11.

The chain combines TRBV20-1 with TRBJ2-3; no clear D gene. The CDR3 is made up of 10 amino acids. Germline V gene data show CDR1 as DFQATT and CDR2 as SNEGSKA (reference sequence). V was clipped by 4 bases and J by 3 bases, with 2 bases between them. The chain's CDR3 is CSANTDTQYF. The DNA for the CDR3 is TGCAGTGCTAATACAGATACGCAGTATTTT.

The chain carries TRBV10-3 and TRBJ2-2, with D hard to call. This CDR3 is built from 15 residues. Germline V gene data show CDR1 as ENHRY and CDR2 as SYGVKD. V lost 5 bases, J lost 3 bases, and 13 bases lay in between. This chain's CDR3 is CAISRRELYTGELFF. In DNA form, the CDR3 reads TGTGCCATCAGTCGGCGAGAATTATACACCGGGGAGCTGTTTTTT.

The chain combines TRBV27 with TRBJ2-3, with D perhaps matching TRBD1 (5 bases). Trimming removed 8 bases at V and 7 bases at J, with 10 bases between. The CDR3 runs to 11 residues. Per germline, CDR1 MNHEY and CDR2 SMNVEV (reference sequence). The DNA for the CDR3 is TGTGCCAGCCGCCAGGGATATACGCAGTATTTT. Protein: CASRQGYTQYF.

This clone is large by share. The chain joins TRBV9 to TRBJ1-3; D may be TRBD1 (6 bases). CDR1 and CDR2 from the germline V gene are SGDLS and YYNGEE. Trimming stripped 0 bases from V and 5 bases from J, with 6 bases between. The CDR3 has 13 amino acids. The CDR3 sequence: CASSVGGRNTIYF. The CDR3 region has the DNA TGTGCCAGCAGCGTAGGGGGGCGAAACACCATATATTTT.

The chain recombines TRBV4-1 with TRBJ1-2, with 11 bases that match TRBD1. Per germline, CDR1 MGHRA and CDR2 YSYEKL. Germline trimming cut 2 bases from V and 6 bases from J; bases unmatched to any gene: 11. The CDR3 length is 17 residues. The CDR3 sequence: CASSQYARTGGIHGYTF. The CDR3 bases are TGCGCCAGCAGCCAATATGCCCGGACAGGGGGCATTCATGGCTACACCTTC.

This chain connects TRBV19 to TRBJ2-1; D is possibly TRBD2 (5 bases). Germline CDR1 is LNHDA and CDR2 is SQIVND (reference sequence). The CDR3 has 12 amino acids. V was shortened by 3 bases and J by 7 bases, with 7 bases between the two germline ends. CDR3 loop: CASSIRLNEQFF. CDR3 sequence (DNA): TGTGCCAGTAGTATCAGACTAAATGAGCAGTTCTTC.

The V call is TRBV6-1, the J call TRBJ1-2; the match to TRBD1 covers 10 bases. Germline CDR1 reads MNHNS; CDR2 reads SASEGT. The CDR3 has 14 residues. V shed 3 bases and J 6 bases; nucleotides not matched to a gene: 4. The CDR3 loop is CASSDTGQGNGYTF. DNA for the CDR3: TGTGCCAGCAGTGATACGGGACAGGGGAATGGCTACACCTTC.

The chain employs TRBV5-8 and TRBJ1-5, with a tentative D call TRBD1 (6 bases). Trimming removed 1 base from V and 5 bases from J, with 16 bases in between. The CDR3 extends over 16 amino acids. From germline, CDR1 is SGHTS and CDR2 YDEGEE. CDR3 residues: CASSLRVGGPDQPQHF. The DNA of the CDR3 is TGTGCCAGCAGCTTGAGGGTTGGGGGGCCCGATCAGCCCCAGCATTTT.

The chain combines TRBV9 with TRBJ1-1; D is unclear. Germline V lookup: CDR1 SGDLS, CDR2 YYNGEE. This CDR3 is built from 15 residues. V was pared by 0 bases and J by 3 bases, with 12 bases between. DNA of the CDR3: TGTGCCAGCAGCGTAGACCCCGGTGGGGACACTGAAGCTTTCTTT. Amino acids: CASSVDPGGDTEAFF.

V is TRBV7-8 and J is TRBJ2-7, with D possibly being TRBD2 (5 bases). Per the germline V gene, CDR1 is SGHVS and CDR2 is FQNEAQ. The CDR3 is 14 residues long. V shed 5 bases and J shed 1 base, with 12 bases lying between them. The CDR3 loop reads CASSRTFLSYEQYF. CDR3 nucleotide sequence: TGTGCCAGCAGCCGGACTTTCTTATCCTACGAGCAGTACTTC. Looking up the rest from reference TRBV7-8 and TRBJ2-7 gives the full variable domain: GAGVSQSPRYKVAKRGQDVALRCDPISGHVSLFWYQQALGQGPEFLTYFQNEAQLDKSGLPSDRFFAERPEGSVSTLKIQRTQQEDSAVYLCASSRTFLSYEQYFGPGTRLTVT.

This clone appeared a few times. V usage is TRBV7-3 and J usage is TRBJ2-3, with a weak D call TRBD2 (6 bases). The CDR3 is 15 residues long. Looked up from germline, CDR1 is SGHTA and CDR2 is FQGTGA. Trimming removed 2 bases at V and 2 bases at J, with 11 bases between. The CDR3 protein is CASSLGGVHTDTQYF. The CDR3 region has the DNA TGTGCCAGCAGCTTAGGCGGGGTTCACACAGATACGCAGTATTTT.

The chain couples TRBV6-6 to TRBJ2-2; 9 positions agree with TRBD1. Losses at the gene ends were 5 bases for V and 7 bases for J; bases not matched to a gene: 11. The V gene's germline CDR1 is MNHNY and CDR2 SVGAGI (reference sequence). The CDR3 has 16 residues. In DNA, the CDR3 is TGTGCCAGCAGTCCCCCGGGACAGGGAAAGGTCGGGGAGCTGTTTTTT. This sequence encodes CASSPPGQGKVGELFF.

The chain uses TRBV4-1 and TRBJ1-5, with D tentatively TRBD1 (5 bases). The V end lost 1 base, the J end lost 2 bases, and 9 bases lay between the germline ends. Per germline, CDR1 MGHRA and CDR2 YSYEKL. This CDR3 contains 15 residues. This CDR3 is CASSQASGGNQPQHF. In DNA, the CDR3 is TGCGCCAGCAGCCAAGCGTCGGGGGGCAATCAGCCCCAGCATTTT.

CDR3 nucleotides: TGTGCCAGCAGCTTGGAGGGCGGACTCTCCTACGAGCAGTACTTC. Protein sequence: CASSLEGGLSYEQYF. V is TRBV5-4 and J is TRBJ2-7; D possibly corresponds to TRBD2 (5 bases). From germline, CDR1 is SGHNT and CDR2 YYREEE (reference sequence). Trimming removed 0 bases at V and 0 bases at J, with 10 bases between. This CDR3 contains 15 residues. Drawing the rest from reference TRBV5-4 and TRBJ2-7, the complete variable domain is ETGVTQSPTHLIKTRGQQVTLRCSSQSGHNTVSWYQQALGQGPQFIFQYYREEENGRGNFPPRFSGLQFPNYSSELNVNALELDDSALYLCASSLEGGLSYEQYFGPGTRLTVT.

The chain carries TRBV9 and TRBJ1-5; no clear D. This CDR3 is built from 15 residues. Germline lookup yields CDR1 SGDLS and CDR2 YYNGEE. The V and J ends lost 0 bases and 0 bases respectively, with 7 bases between them. The CDR3 DNA reads TGTGCCAGCAGCGTAGGTGGGAATAGCAATCAGCCCCAGCATTTT. Protein product: CASSVGGNSNQPQHF.

The chain employs TRBV4-2 and TRBJ1-1; a possible D gene is TRBD1 (5 bases). This CDR3 is built from 16 residues. V was trimmed by 1 base and J by 1 base, leaving 13 bases between them. Germline V gene sequence: CDR1 LGHNA, CDR2 YNFKEQ. The CDR3: CASSQGEGRRNTEAFF. In nucleotides, the CDR3 is TGTGCCAGCAGCCAAGGTGAGGGACGGAGGAACACTGAAGCTTTCTTT.

The rearrangement uses TRBV7-9 and TRBJ1-1, with D unresolved. Trimming left V 3 bases short and J 0 bases short, with 11 bases between. Germline assignment: CDR1 SEHNR and CDR2 FQNEAQ (reference sequence). The CDR3 runs to 15 residues. The CDR3 bases are TGTGCCAGCAGCTTGACTGGGGATATGAACACTGAAGCTTTCTTT. Amino acid sequence: CASSLTGDMNTEAFF.

CDR3 loop: CASWTEQFNYGYTF. The CDR3 bases are TGTGCCAGTTGGACTGAGCAATTTAACTATGGCTACACCTTC. The chain couples TRBV19 to TRBJ1-2, with unresolved D. Germline CDR1 LNHDA, CDR2 SQIVND (reference sequence). The CDR3 is made up of 14 amino acids. V gave up 8 bases and J gave up 1 base, with 14 bases separating them.